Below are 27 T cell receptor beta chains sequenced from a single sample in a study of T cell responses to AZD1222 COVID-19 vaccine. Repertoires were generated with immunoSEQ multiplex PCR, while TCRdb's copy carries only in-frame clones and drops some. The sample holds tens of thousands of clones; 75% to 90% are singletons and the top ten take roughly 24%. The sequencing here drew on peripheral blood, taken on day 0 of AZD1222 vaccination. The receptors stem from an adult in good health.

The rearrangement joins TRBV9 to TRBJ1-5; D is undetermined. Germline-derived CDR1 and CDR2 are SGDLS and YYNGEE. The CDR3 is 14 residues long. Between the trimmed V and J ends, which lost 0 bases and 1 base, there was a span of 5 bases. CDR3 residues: CASSVGGSNQPQHF. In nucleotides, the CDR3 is TGTGCCAGCAGCGTAGGTGGCAGCAATCAGCCCCAGCATTTT.

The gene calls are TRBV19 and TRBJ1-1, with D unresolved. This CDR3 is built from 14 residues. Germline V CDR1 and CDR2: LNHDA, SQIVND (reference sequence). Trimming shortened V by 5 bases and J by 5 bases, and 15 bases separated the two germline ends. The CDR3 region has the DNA TGTGCCAGTAGTTCGGCTGGCGGGCGGACTGAAGCTTTCTTT. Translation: CASSSAGGRTEAFF.

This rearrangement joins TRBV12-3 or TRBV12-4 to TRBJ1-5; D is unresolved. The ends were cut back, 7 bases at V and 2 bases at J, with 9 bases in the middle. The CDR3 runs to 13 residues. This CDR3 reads CASTLSRNQPQHF. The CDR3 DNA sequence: TGTGCCAGCACCCTGAGTCGCAATCAGCCCCAGCATTTT.

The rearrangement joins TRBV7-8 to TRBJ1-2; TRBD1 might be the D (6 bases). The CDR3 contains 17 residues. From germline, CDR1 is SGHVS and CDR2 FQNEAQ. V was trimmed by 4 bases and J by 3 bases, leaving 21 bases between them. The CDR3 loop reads CASSSPWGDKTHYGYTF. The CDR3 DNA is TGTGCCAGCAGCTCCCCGTGGGGGGACAAGACCCACTATGGCTACACCTTC.

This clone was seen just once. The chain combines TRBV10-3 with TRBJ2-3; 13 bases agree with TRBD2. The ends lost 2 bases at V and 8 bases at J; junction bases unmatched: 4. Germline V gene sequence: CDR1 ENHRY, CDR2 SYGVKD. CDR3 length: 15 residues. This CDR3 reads CAISEGLAGEGTQYF. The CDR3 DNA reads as TGTGCCATCAGTGAGGGACTAGCGGGAGAGGGTACGCAGTATTTT.

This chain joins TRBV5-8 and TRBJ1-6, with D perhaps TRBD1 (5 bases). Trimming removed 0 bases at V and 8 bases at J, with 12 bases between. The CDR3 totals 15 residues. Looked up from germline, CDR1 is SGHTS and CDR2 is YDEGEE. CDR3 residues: CASSLGAAGDSPLHF. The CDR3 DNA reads TGTGCCAGCAGCTTGGGGGCAGCGGGGGATTCACCCCTCCACTTT.

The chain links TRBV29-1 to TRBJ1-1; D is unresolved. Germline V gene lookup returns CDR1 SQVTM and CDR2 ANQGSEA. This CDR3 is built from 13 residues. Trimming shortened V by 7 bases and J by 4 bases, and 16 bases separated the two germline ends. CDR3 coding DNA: TGCAGCGGTGTCCGAGTGGGGAGCACTGAAGCTTTCTTT. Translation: CSGVRVGSTEAFF.

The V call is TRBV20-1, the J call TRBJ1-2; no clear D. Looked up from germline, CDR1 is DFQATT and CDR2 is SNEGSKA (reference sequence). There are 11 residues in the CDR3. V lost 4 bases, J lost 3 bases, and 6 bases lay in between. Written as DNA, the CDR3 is TGCAGTGCTAACCGAGACTATGGCTACACCTTC. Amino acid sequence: CSANRDYGYTF.

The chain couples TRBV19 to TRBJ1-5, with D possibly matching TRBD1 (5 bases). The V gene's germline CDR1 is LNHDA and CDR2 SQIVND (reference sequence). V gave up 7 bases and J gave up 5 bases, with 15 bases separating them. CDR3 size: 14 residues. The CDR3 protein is CASTPPEGHQPQHF. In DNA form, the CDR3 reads TGTGCCAGTACCCCCCCAGAGGGGCATCAGCCCCAGCATTTT.

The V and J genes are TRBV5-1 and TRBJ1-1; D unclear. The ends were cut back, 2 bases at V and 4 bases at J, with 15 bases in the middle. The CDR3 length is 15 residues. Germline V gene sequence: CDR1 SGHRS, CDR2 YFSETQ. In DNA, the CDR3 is TGCGCCAGCAGCTTAATAGGTGATAGCGGCACTGAAGCTTTCTTT. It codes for CASSLIGDSGTEAFF.

CDR3 nucleotide sequence: TGTGCCAGCAGTGAAGCATCCGGGTTAATGCTGAGCAATCAGCCCCAGCATTTT. Translated: CASSEASGLMLSNQPQHF. J is TRBJ1-5 and V is TRBV6-1; no firm D call. Germline V lookup: CDR1 MNHNS, CDR2 SASEGT. V was trimmed by 0 bases and J by 1 base, leaving 16 bases between them. The length of the CDR3 is 18 residues.

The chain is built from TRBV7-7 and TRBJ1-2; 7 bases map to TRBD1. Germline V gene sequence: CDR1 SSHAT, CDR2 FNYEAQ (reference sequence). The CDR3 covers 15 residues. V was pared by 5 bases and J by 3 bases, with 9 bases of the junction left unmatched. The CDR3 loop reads CASSPIDRVDYGYTF. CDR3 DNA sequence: TGTGCCAGCAGCCCTATAGACAGGGTAGACTATGGCTACACCTTC.

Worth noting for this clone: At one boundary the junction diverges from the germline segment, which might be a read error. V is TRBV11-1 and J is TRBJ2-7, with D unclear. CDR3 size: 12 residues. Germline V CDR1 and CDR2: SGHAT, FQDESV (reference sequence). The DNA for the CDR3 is TGTGCCAGCCGCTTAGGGATTGGTGAGCAGTACTTC. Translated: CASRLGIGEQYF. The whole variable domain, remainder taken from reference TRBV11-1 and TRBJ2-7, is EAEVAQSPRYKITEKSQAVAFWCDPISGHATLYWYRQILGQGPELLVQFQDESVVDDSQLPKDRFSAERLKGVDSTLKIQPAELGDSAMYLCASRLGIGEQYFGPGTRLTVT.

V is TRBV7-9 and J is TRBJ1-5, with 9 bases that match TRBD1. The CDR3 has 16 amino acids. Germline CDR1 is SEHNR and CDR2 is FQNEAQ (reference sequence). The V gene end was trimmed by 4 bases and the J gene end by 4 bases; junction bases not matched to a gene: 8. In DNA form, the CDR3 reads TGTGCCAGCAGCTCGGAGCGGACAGGGGATAATCAGCCCCAGCATTTT. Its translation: CASSSERTGDNQPQHF.

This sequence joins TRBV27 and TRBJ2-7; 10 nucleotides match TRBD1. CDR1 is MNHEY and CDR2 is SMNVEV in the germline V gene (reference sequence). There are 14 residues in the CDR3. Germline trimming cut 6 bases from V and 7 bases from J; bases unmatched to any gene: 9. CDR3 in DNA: TGTGCCAGCAGGTCCCCGGGACAGGGGAGGGAGCAGTACTTC. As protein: CASRSPGQGREQYF.

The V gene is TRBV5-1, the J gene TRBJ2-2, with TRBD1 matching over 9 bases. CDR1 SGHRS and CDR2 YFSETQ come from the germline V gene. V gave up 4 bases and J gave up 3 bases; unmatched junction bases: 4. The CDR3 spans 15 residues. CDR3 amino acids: CASSRRTGDTGELFF. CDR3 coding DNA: TGCGCCAGCAGCAGAAGGACAGGGGACACCGGGGAGCTGTTTTTT.

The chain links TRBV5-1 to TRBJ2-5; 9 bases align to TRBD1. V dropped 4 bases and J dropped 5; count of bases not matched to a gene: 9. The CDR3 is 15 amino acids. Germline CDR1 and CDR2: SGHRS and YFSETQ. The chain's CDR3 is CASSGGDRAGETQYF. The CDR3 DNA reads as TGCGCCAGCAGCGGAGGGGACAGGGCCGGGGAGACCCAGTACTTC.

The CDR3 nucleotides are TGTGCCAGCAGCCGCTTAGTGGGGGTCGGGGAAAAACTGTTTTTT. Translated: CASSRLVGVGEKLFF. The chain links TRBV5-6 to TRBJ1-4, with D tentatively TRBD1 (5 bases). V was cut by 4 bases and J by 8 bases, with 18 bases left in between. The germline gives CDR1 SGHDT, CDR2 YYEEEE. The CDR3 sequence is 15 residues long. Full variable domain (rest looked up from reference TRBV5-6 and TRBJ1-4): DAGVTQSPTHLIKTRGQQVTLRCSPKSGHDTVSWYQQALGQGPQFIFQYYEEEERQRGNFPDRFSGHQFPNYSSELNVNALLLGDSALYLCASSRLVGVGEKLFFGSGTQLSVL.

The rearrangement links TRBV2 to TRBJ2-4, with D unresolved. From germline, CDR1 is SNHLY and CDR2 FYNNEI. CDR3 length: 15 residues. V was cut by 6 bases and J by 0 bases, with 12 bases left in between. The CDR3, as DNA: TGTGCCAGCAGCGGCACCCGTTTAGCCAAAAACATTCAGTACTTC. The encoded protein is CASSGTRLAKNIQYF.

CDR3 nucleotides: TGTGCCAGCAGTACCTCAACGATCTATGGCTACACCTTC. This encodes CASSTSTIYGYTF. The chain uses TRBV28 and TRBJ1-2; the D is unclear. Germline loops: CDR1 MDHEN, CDR2 SYDVKM. Trimming removed 5 bases from V and 4 bases from J, with 11 bases in between. The CDR3 has 13 residues.

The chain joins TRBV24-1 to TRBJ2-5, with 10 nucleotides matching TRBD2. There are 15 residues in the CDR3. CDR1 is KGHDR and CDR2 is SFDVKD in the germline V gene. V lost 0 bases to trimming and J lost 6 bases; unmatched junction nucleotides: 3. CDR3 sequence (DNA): TGTGCCACCAGTGATTTGACTAGCGGGACCAAGACCCAGTACTTC. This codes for CATSDLTSGTKTQYF.

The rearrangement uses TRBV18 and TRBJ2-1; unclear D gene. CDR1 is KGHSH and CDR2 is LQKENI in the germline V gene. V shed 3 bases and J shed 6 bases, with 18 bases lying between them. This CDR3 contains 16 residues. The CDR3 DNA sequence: TGTGCCAGCTCACCTTTTCCTCAAGGGCCTCGCAATGAGCAGTTCTTC. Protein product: CASSPFPQGPRNEQFF.

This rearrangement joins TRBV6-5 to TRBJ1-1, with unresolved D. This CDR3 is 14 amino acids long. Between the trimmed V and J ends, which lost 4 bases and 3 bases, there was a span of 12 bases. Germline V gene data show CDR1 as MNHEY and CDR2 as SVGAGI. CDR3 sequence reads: CASSSTSGDTEAFF. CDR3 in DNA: TGTGCCAGCAGTTCAACAAGTGGGGACACTGAAGCTTTCTTT.

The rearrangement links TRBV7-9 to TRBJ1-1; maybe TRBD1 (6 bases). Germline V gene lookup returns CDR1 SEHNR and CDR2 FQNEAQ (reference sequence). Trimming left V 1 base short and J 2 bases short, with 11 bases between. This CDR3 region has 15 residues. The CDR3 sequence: CASSLGGQHNTEAFF. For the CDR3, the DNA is TGTGCCAGCAGCTTAGGGGGGCAGCATAACACTGAAGCTTTCTTT.

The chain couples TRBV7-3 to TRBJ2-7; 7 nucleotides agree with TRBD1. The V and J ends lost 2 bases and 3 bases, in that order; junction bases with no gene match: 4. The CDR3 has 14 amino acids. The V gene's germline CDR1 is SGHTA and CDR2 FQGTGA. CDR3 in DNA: TGTGCCAGCAGCTTAGGGGCAGGGGGCTACGAGCAGTACTTC. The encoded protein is CASSLGAGGYEQYF.

CDR3 sequence reads: CASRDSGRRETQYF. The CDR3 nucleotides are TGTGCCAGCAGGGATAGCGGGAGAAGGGAGACCCAGTACTTC. The J gene is TRBJ2-5, the V gene TRBV7-9; 9 bases align to TRBD2. The germline V gene has CDR1 SEHNR and CDR2 FQNEAQ (reference sequence). The CDR3 length is 14 residues. The ends lost 6 bases at V and 5 bases at J; junction bases unmatched: 7.

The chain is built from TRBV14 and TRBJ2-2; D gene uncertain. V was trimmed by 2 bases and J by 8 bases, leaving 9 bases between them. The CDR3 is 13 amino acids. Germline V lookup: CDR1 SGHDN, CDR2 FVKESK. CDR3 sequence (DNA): TGTGCCAGCAGCCAAAGAATGCGTGGGGAGCTGTTTTTT. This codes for CASSQRMRGELFF. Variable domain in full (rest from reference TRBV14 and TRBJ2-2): EAGVTQFPSHSVIEKGQTVTLRCDPISGHDNLYWYRRVMGKEIKFLLHFVKESKQDESGMPNNRFLAERTGGTYSTLKVQPAELEDSGVYFCASSQRMRGELFFGEGSRLTVL.